Listed here is a single T cell receptor (beta chain). Its antigen is unknown. This table comes from immunoSEQ multiplex PCR, and its TCRdb copy is limited to in-frame clones, with some not included. The sample holds roughly 70,000 clones, 70% to 90% seen once. The sample originates from a study of OX40 agonist ivuxolimab in advanced cancers. V shed 5 bases and J 5 bases; nucleotides not matched to a gene: 13. This CDR3 spans 16 amino acids. In germline, CDR1 is SGHAT, CDR2 FQDESV (reference sequence). Findings and caveats of the study: With doses of 0.1 to 3.0 mg/kg, CD4+ and CD8+ blood T cells had undergone clonal expansion by week 6.

The sampling schedule covered blood at baseline, cycle 4 day 1, and cycle 7 day 1. This receptor was taken from an adult with an advanced solid tumor such as melanoma, head and neck, liver or kidney cancer. The sequences come from CD4+ or CD8+ T cells sorted from blood, collected in a trial of the OX40 agonist ivuxolimab. The gene calls are TRBV11-1 and TRBJ1-1; 8 bases fit TRBD1. The CDR3 nucleotides are TGTGCCAGCAGCCATAAAGGAACAGGGGGGCGGACTGAAGCTTTCTTT. Translating it yields CASSHKGTGGRTEAFF.